What follows are 21 T cell receptor beta chains derived from one specimen sequenced in a study of regulatory T cells in long-lasting Graves disease. The authors built TCR beta libraries using iRepertoire HTBI primers and Arm-PCR of CDR3 regions. TCRdb re-derived calls from the multiplex PCR reads in MiXCR, one entry per CDR3 protein. The profile shows approximately 540,000 distinct CDR3 sequences, more than 10% of them singletons. Specified time point: newly diagnosed GD, antithyroid drugs for less than 3 months. PBMC RNA served as the TCR library source. A further study also used this sample, focusing on T cells in Graves' hyperthyroidism and ophthalmopathy.

Sequenced here: peripheral blood mononuclear cells (PBMCs), sampled at new diagnosis, from a patient treated with antithyroid drugs. The receptors stem from a woman younger than 45 with Graves disease.

This clonotype has at least ten counts. The genes are TRBV28 and TRBJ2-7; TRBD2 might be the D (6 bases). V lost 8 bases and J lost 3, with 14 bases in between. From germline, CDR1 is MDHEN and CDR2 SYDVKM. This CDR3 is 13 amino acids long. The CDR3 spells CASGLGSHYEQYF. Here the CDR3 DNA reads TGTGCCAGCGGGCTCGGGAGCCACTACGAGCAGTACTTC.

The sample holds a few counts of this clonotype. J is TRBJ2-7 and V is TRBV5-6; D not resolved. V lost 3 bases and J lost 6, with 13 bases in between. Germline V gene lookup returns CDR1 SGHDT and CDR2 YYEEEE. This CDR3 is built from 13 residues. CDR3 nucleotides: TGTGCCAGCAGCTCCGTAAAAGGGCTCGAGCAGTACTTC. Amino acid sequence: CASSSVKGLEQYF.

This clonotype was observed at least ten times. The V call is TRBV10-3, the J call TRBJ1-5; D is uncertain. The ends were cut back, 3 bases at V and 6 bases at J, with 15 bases in the middle. The CDR3 covers 15 residues. Germline V gene sequence: CDR1 ENHRY, CDR2 SYGVKD. The CDR3 bases are TGTGCCATCAGTGACCATGGACGAGGTGGTCAGCCCCAGCATTTT. Encoded protein: CAISDHGRGGQPQHF.

In regard to this clonotype: Since a much larger clone is just one base distant, this may be a read error. J is TRBJ1-4 and V is TRBV6-2 or TRBV6-3; 7 bases align to TRBD1. Germline assignment: CDR1 MNHEY and CDR2 SVGEGT. This CDR3 comprises 16 residues. CDR3 nucleotide sequence: TGTGCCAACAGTTACTCAGGGGGGGGGACTAATGAAAAACTGTTTTTT. Protein sequence: CANSYSGGGTNEKLFF.

In regard to this clonotype: It may be a read error: a sequence one base away is much more abundant. The V call is TRBV5-4, the J call TRBJ1-1; possibly TRBD1 for D (6 bases). CDR1 and CDR2 from the germline V gene are SGHNT and YYREEE (reference sequence). This CDR3 has 14 residues. The CDR3 DNA reads as TGTGCCAGCAGCCCAGGGGCCATGAACACTGTAGCTTTCTTT. It translates to CASSPGAMNTVAFF.

The genes are TRBV3-1 and TRBJ1-1; 9 bases line up with TRBD1. This CDR3 has 13 amino acids. The V gene end was trimmed by 4 bases and the J gene end by 8 bases; junction bases not matched to a gene: 5. The germline CDR1 and CDR2 sequences are LGHDT and YNNKEL (reference sequence). This chain's CDR3 is CASSLRDRAEAFF. The CDR3 nucleotides are TGTGCCAGCAGCCTGCGGGACAGGGCAGAAGCTTTCTTT.

This clonotype was seen a handful of times. The chain couples TRBV6-5 to TRBJ2-3; 7 nucleotides agree with TRBD2. The CDR3 has 14 amino acids. The germline V gene encodes CDR1 MNHEY and CDR2 SVGAGI. V was pared by 4 bases and J by 2 bases, with 3 bases of the junction left unmatched. The CDR3 spells CASSFGTNTDTQYF. CDR3 in DNA: TGTGCCAGCAGTTTCGGGACTAACACAGATACGCAGTATTTT.

This clonotype showed up many times. The chain combines TRBV11-2 with TRBJ1-2; 8 positions agree with TRBD1. V dropped 1 base and J dropped 6; count of bases not matched to a gene: 10. CDR3 length: 16 amino acids. CDR1 is SGHAT, CDR2 FQNNGV, per germline. CDR3 region: CASSLGQGAGSDGYTF. DNA of the CDR3: TGTGCCAGCAGCTTAGGCCAGGGGGCGGGTAGCGATGGCTACACCTTC.

V and J are TRBV19 and TRBJ2-7; the D gene is possibly TRBD1 (5 bases). Germline-derived CDR1 and CDR2 are LNHDA and SQIVND (reference sequence). V gave up 6 bases and J gave up 2 bases, with 8 bases separating them. The CDR3 has 12 residues. The CDR3 reads CASRDSTYEQYF. The CDR3 bases are TGTGCCAGTAGAGACAGTACCTACGAGCAGTACTTC.

The CDR3 protein is CASSLGQGKDTQYF. The CDR3 nucleotides are TGTGCCAGCAGCTTAGGACAGGGGAAGGATACGCAGTATTTT. This chain connects TRBV7-8 to TRBJ2-3, with TRBD1 matching over 8 bases. Unmatched junction bases numbered 3, after V lost 1 base and J lost 6 bases. The CDR3 runs to 14 residues. Germline CDR1 SGHVS, CDR2 FQNEAQ.

The sample holds many counts of this clonotype. This sequence joins TRBV20-1 and TRBJ2-2; a possible D gene is TRBD2 (6 bases). The CDR3 consists of 12 residues. Per germline, CDR1 DFQATT and CDR2 SNEGSKA (reference sequence). Trimming removed 2 bases from V and 7 bases from J, with 8 bases in between. CDR3 loop: CSARKGGGELFF. CDR3 coding DNA: TGCAGTGCTAGAAAGGGAGGCGGGGAGCTGTTTTTT.

This clonotype was detected ten times or more. The V gene is TRBV7-9, the J gene TRBJ2-2, with D possibly matching TRBD1 (6 bases). Germline loops: CDR1 SEHNR, CDR2 FQNEAQ (reference sequence). The CDR3 sequence is 16 residues long. Trimming removed 5 bases from V and 4 bases from J, with 17 bases in between. CDR3 DNA: TGTGCCAGCAGCGTGTACAGGGAAGTTGGCACCGGGGAGCTGTTTTTT. The encoded protein is CASSVYREVGTGELFF.

This clonotype appeared many times. The rearrangement links TRBV6-1 to TRBJ2-1, with 11 bases identical to TRBD2. V was pared by 3 bases and J by 8 bases, with 6 bases of the junction left unmatched. Germline CDR1 is MNHNS and CDR2 is SASEGT. The CDR3 sequence is 15 residues long. The CDR3 here is CASSEVSGRADEQFF. CDR3 sequence (DNA): TGTGCCAGCAGTGAGGTTAGCGGGAGGGCCGATGAGCAGTTCTTC.

This clonotype was seen ten or more times. The rearrangement links TRBV28 to TRBJ2-1; D unresolved. Trimming pared 8 bases from V and 1 base from J, leaving 12 bases between. The germline V gene has CDR1 MDHEN and CDR2 SYDVKM. This CDR3 is 14 amino acids long. CDR3: CASGERISYNEQFF. DNA for the CDR3: TGTGCCAGCGGCGAGAGGATTTCCTACAATGAGCAGTTCTTC.

This clonotype occurred many times. The chain couples TRBV28 to TRBJ2-7; TRBD2 agrees at 7 bases. This CDR3 is 15 amino acids long. Germline V CDR1 and CDR2: MDHEN, SYDVKM. V gave up 10 bases and J gave up 0 bases; unmatched junction bases: 12. The CDR3 spells CATLGASGSSYEQYF. The DNA of the CDR3 is TGTGCCACCCTAGGCGCTAGCGGAAGCTCCTACGAGCAGTACTTC.

This clonotype showed up many times. V is TRBV20-1 and J is TRBJ2-3, with TRBD2 identical over 9 bases. Germline values: CDR1 DFQATT, CDR2 SNEGSKA (reference sequence). The V segment lost 6 bases and the J segment 3 bases; nucleotides outside the gene matches: 4. This CDR3 has 13 amino acids. The CDR3 sequence is CSAVAGATDTQYF. The CDR3 nucleotides read TGCAGTGCCGTAGCGGGAGCGACAGATACGCAGTATTTT.

The chain employs TRBV24-1 and TRBJ1-4; D ambiguous. This CDR3 is 12 amino acids long. CDR1 and CDR2 from the germline V gene are KGHDR and SFDVKD. The V gene lost 6 bases and the J gene lost 8 bases, with 9 bases spanning the gap. The CDR3 protein is CATSFRGEKLFF. In DNA, the CDR3 is TGTGCCACCAGTTTTAGAGGGGAAAAACTGTTTTTT.

This clonotype has a count of ten or more. This chain joins TRBV27 and TRBJ2-5; a possible D gene is TRBD1 (5 bases). The germline V gene encodes CDR1 MNHEY and CDR2 SMNVEV (reference sequence). The CDR3 runs to 14 residues. The ends were cut back, 6 bases at V and 4 bases at J, with 15 bases in the middle. The CDR3 sequence is CASSQDMHRETQYF. The DNA of the CDR3 is TGTGCCAGCAGCCAGGACATGCACCGAGAGACCCAGTACTTC.

This clonotype occurred many times. The chain uses TRBV28 and TRBJ1-5; TRBD1 might be the D (6 bases). CDR1 and CDR2 from the germline V gene are MDHEN and SYDVKM. V lost 7 bases and J lost 0, with 19 bases in between. This CDR3 has 17 residues. The CDR3 coding sequence is TGTGCCAGCAACACAACCCGGGACAATTATAGCAATCAGCCCCAGCATTTT. Its translation is CASNTTRDNYSNQPQHF.

This clonotype was counted at least ten times. V usage is TRBV27 and J usage is TRBJ2-6; D uncertain. V lost 11 bases to trimming and J lost 4 bases, with 15 bases between them. Per the germline V gene, CDR1 is MNHEY and CDR2 is SMNVEV (reference sequence). The CDR3 sequence is 14 residues long. The CDR3 nucleotides are TGTGCCGCCAGCGATTTTCCCGGGGCCAACGTCCTGACTTTC. Protein: CAASDFPGANVLTF.

The gene calls are TRBV11-3 and TRBJ2-2; no firm D call. CDR3 size: 16 residues. Trimming took off 1 base at V and 1 base at J, with 10 bases between the two ends. Germline CDR1 and CDR2: SGHNT and YENEEA. CDR3 sequence: CASSLGADLNTGELFF. For the CDR3, the DNA is TGTGCCAGCAGCTTAGGGGCAGACCTGAACACCGGGGAGCTGTTTTTT. The full variable domain, with the rest looked up from reference TRBV11-3 and TRBJ2-2, is EAGVVQSPRYKIIEKKQPVAFWCNPISGHNTLYWYLQNLGQGPELLIRYENEEAVDDSQLPKDRFSAERLKGVDSTLKIQPAELGDSAVYLCASSLGADLNTGELFFGEGSRLTVL.